Described below is a single TCR beta chain sequence and its context. What it recognizes is unknown. The data belong to a study of cytomegalovirus exposure and HLA in healthy donors. Study-wide findings and caveats: Altogether, 160 or so TCR beta chains were recorded as cytomegalovirus-associated. Several V segments, TRBV6-2 and TRBV6-3 among them, could not be told apart and were dropped. One cluster of highly shared sequence variants probably arose as a sequencing artifact.

PCR used 60 Vbeta primers and 13 Jbeta primers. Under the authors' procedure: A later analysis counted around 80 million unique TCR beta chains, around 12 million shared. Profiled with immunoSEQ multiplex PCR; TCRdb holds only in-frame clones, not every one. V, J and clone size are taken as reported in that table, and D and trimming were inferred from the DNA itself. In the table there are more than 85,000 clones, around 80% of which are singletons. Germline V lookup: CDR1 SGHVS, CDR2 FNYEAQ. Trimming removed 6 bases from V and 9 bases from J, with 24 bases in between. The CDR3 loop spans 16 amino acids.

This sequence joins TRBV7-6 and TRBJ2-1; a possible D gene is TRBD2 (9 bases). The sequence was collected from a woman in her forties or fifties in good health and CMV-seropositive. Sequencing was performed on PBMCs. CDR3 coding DNA: TGTGCCAGCAGAGACGTCTGGGCGGGAGGGACAGGTGAGCAGTTCTTC. It translates to CASRDVWAGGTGEQFF. Full variable domain (missing parts from reference TRBV7-6 and TRBJ2-1): GAGVSQSPRYKVTKRGQDVALRCDPISGHVSLYWYRQALGQGPEFLTYFNYEAQQDKSGLPNDRFSAERPEGSISTLTIQRTEQRDSAMYRCASRDVWAGGTGEQFFGPGTRLTVL.